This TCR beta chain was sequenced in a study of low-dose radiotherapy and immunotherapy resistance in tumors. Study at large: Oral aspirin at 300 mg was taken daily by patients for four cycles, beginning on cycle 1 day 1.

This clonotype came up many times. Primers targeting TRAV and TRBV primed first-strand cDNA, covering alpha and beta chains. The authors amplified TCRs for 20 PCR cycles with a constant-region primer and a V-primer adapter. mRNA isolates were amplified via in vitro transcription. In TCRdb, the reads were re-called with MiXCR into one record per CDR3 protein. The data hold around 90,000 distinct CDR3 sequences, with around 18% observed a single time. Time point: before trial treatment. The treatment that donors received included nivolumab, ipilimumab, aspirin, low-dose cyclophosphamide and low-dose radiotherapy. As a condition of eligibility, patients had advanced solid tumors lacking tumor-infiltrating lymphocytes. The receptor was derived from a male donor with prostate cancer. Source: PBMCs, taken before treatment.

CDR3 coding DNA: TGCAGTGCTACACGACAGGGCAACCGGAACGAGCAGTACTTC. Amino acids: CSATRQGNRNEQYF. V gene TRBV20-1 combines with J gene TRBJ2-7; 7 bases are shared with TRBD1. There are 14 residues in the CDR3. Germline V gene data show CDR1 as DFQATT and CDR2 as SNEGSKA (reference sequence). With 4 bases clipped from V and 5 bases from J, the junction kept 11 bases outside the gene matches.